The 20 T cell receptor beta chains presented below share a single source sample, sequenced in a study of CD8 T cells in Susac syndrome. RNA was extracted with the RNeasy kit, and a quantity of about 0.5 to 1 ug was reverse transcribed using random hexamers. Each CDR3 protein is one row after TCRdb ran MiXCR on the immunoSEQ multiplex PCR reads. The table has a few hundred thousand distinct CDR3 sequences, 94% seen once. Material for sequencing was CD4+ T cells from PBMCs. Receptor source: a human donor with Susac syndrome.

This chain joins TRBV2 and TRBJ2-5; D not resolved. The CDR3 is 14 residues long. Per germline, CDR1 SNHLY and CDR2 FYNNEI. Trimming pared 0 bases from V and 0 bases from J, leaving 5 bases between. Here the CDR3 DNA reads TGTGCCAGCAGTGAAGCAGCGAACCAAGAGACCCAGTACTTC. Amino acid sequence: CASSEAANQETQYF.

The chain uses TRBV30 and TRBJ1-5, with D maybe TRBD1 (5 bases). CDR3 length: 14 amino acids. Per the germline V gene, CDR1 is GTSNPN and CDR2 is SVGIG (reference sequence). V was trimmed by 2 bases and J by 3 bases, leaving 11 bases between them. CDR3 region: CAWSPGTVNQPQHF. The CDR3 nucleotides read TGTGCCTGGAGTCCCGGGACGGTCAATCAGCCCCAGCATTTT. The complete variable domain, with remaining parts taken from reference TRBV30 and TRBJ1-5, reads SQTIHQWPATLVQPVGSPLSLECTVEGTSNPNLYWYRQAAGRGLQLLFYSVGIGQISSEVPQNLSASRPQDRQFILSSKKLLLSDSGFYLCAWSPGTVNQPQHFGDGTRLSIL.

The V and J genes are TRBV18 and TRBJ1-3, with D tentatively TRBD1 (5 bases). CDR3 length: 16 amino acids. Germline loops: CDR1 KGHSH, CDR2 LQKENI. V gave up 1 base and J gave up 2 bases, with 12 bases separating them. This chain's CDR3 is CASSPLKAGTGNTIYF. The CDR3 nucleotides are TGTGCCAGCTCACCACTGAAGGCAGGGACTGGAAACACCATATATTTT.

The chain employs TRBV15 and TRBJ2-1, with 8 bases matching TRBD1. This CDR3 region has 15 residues. Germline V gene sequence: CDR1 LNHNV, CDR2 YYDKDF (reference sequence). V lost 3 bases and J lost 1; bases outside the gene matches: 2. The CDR3 is CATSRDRESYNEQFF. The CDR3 nucleotides read TGTGCCACCAGCAGGGACAGGGAATCCTACAATGAGCAGTTCTTC.

Only one count was recorded for this clonotype. The rearrangement links TRBV30 to TRBJ1-2; D may be TRBD1 (5 bases). V dropped 8 bases and J dropped 2 bases, with 9 bases sitting between them. The germline V gene encodes CDR1 GTSNPN and CDR2 SVGIG (reference sequence). This CDR3 has 11 residues. DNA of the CDR3: TGTGCCCGGGGACTGAACTATGGCTACACCTTC. Its protein product is CARGLNYGYTF. The variable domain in full, with the rest retrieved from reference TRBV30 and TRBJ1-2, is SQTIHQWPATLVQPVGSPLSLECTVEGTSNPNLYWYRQAAGRGLQLLFYSVGIGQISSEVPQNLSASRPQDRQFILSSKKLLLSDSGFYLCARGLNYGYTFGSGTRLTVV.

This sequence joins TRBV28 and TRBJ1-5, with D possibly matching TRBD1 (5 bases). Trimming left V 7 bases short and J 1 base short, with 17 bases between. This CDR3 is 16 amino acids long. Germline CDR1 reads MDHEN; CDR2 reads SYDVKM. The CDR3 nucleotides are TGTGCCAGCACCTCGACCGGACATGCAAGCAATCAGCCCCAGCATTTT. It encodes CASTSTGHASNQPQHF.

The chain combines TRBV25-1 with TRBJ1-2; 8 bases fit TRBD1. The CDR3 is made up of 15 amino acids. Looked up from germline, CDR1 is MGHDK and CDR2 is SYGVNS. V lost 8 bases to trimming and J lost 7 bases; unmatched junction nucleotides: 15. CDR3 in DNA: TGTGCCAGCGAGGCAGGGGGCGCAAAGATGGGTGGCTACACCTTC. Amino acids: CASEAGGAKMGGYTF.

V usage is TRBV12-3 or TRBV12-4 and J usage is TRBJ1-2, with TRBD1 matching 7 bases. V dropped 2 bases and J dropped 8; count of bases not matched to a gene: 5. The CDR3 extends over 13 amino acids. The CDR3 DNA follows: TGTGCCAGCAGTTTAAGGGGGCGCCTAGGCTACACCTTC. This translates into CASSLRGRLGYTF.

The chain is built from TRBV4-3 and TRBJ2-1; D perhaps matches TRBD2 (7 bases). V was shortened by 4 bases and J by 5 bases, with 15 bases between the two germline ends. CDR1 and CDR2 from the germline V gene are LGHNA and YSLEER. There are 15 residues in the CDR3. The CDR3 DNA is TGCGCCAGCAGCCTCGGGGGGCTCGACAACAATGAGCAGTTCTTC. It translates to CASSLGGLDNNEQFF.

The sample holds one count of this clonotype. The genes are TRBV3-1 and TRBJ2-1, with D perhaps matching TRBD1 or TRBD2 (5 bases each). Trimming took 4 bases from V and 11 from J, leaving 18 bases between them. There are 14 residues in the CDR3. Germline V gives CDR1 LGHDT, CDR2 YNNKEL (reference sequence). CDR3 nucleotides: TGTGCCAGCAGCCTTATTACCTTACCGGGACAGCAGTTCTTC. It specifies CASSLITLPGQQFF.

This chain links TRBV6-5 with TRBJ1-5; the D is unclear. Germline V gives CDR1 MNHEY, CDR2 SVGAGI. This CDR3 comprises 13 residues. V was clipped by 7 bases and J by 2 bases, with 9 bases between them. The CDR3 sequence: CASTRDGNQPQHF. The CDR3 bases are TGTGCCAGCACCCGTGACGGCAATCAGCCCCAGCATTTT.

This chain links TRBV29-1 with TRBJ1-2; TRBD1 is a possible D gene (5 bases). The V end was cut by 6 bases, the J end by 3 bases, with 26 bases between. CDR1 and CDR2 from the germline V gene are SQVTM and ANQGSEA. This CDR3 has 17 amino acids. This CDR3 reads CSVSHTGRDGAYYGYTF. CDR3 DNA: TGCAGCGTCAGTCATACCGGACGGGACGGGGCCTACTATGGCTACACCTTC.

This sequence joins TRBV6-5 and TRBJ2-3; D uncertain. Trimming took 2 bases from V and 0 from J, leaving 15 bases between them. Germline assignment: CDR1 MNHEY and CDR2 SVGAGI. The CDR3 runs 17 residues. CDR3 nucleotides: TGTGCCAGCAGTTACCGGCCAGGCCCCTCCAGCACAGATACGCAGTATTTT. Translating gives CASSYRPGPSSTDTQYF.

With regard to this clonotype: One end of the junction does not line up with germline, which may come from a read error. The chain joins TRBV20-1 to TRBJ1-6; a possible D gene is TRBD1 (5 bases). Germline loops: CDR1 DFQATT, CDR2 SNEGSKA (reference sequence). The CDR3 runs 14 residues. The CDR3 DNA is TGCAGTGCTAGCAAGGGGCAGTCTAATTCACCCCTCCCCTTT. It is translated as CSASKGQSNSPLPF.

The gene calls are TRBV3-1 and TRBJ1-2; D is uncertain. The CDR3 totals 16 residues. Between the trimmed V and J ends, which lost 1 base and 4 bases, there was a span of 16 bases. Germline-derived CDR1 and CDR2 are LGHDT and YNNKEL (reference sequence). CDR3 region: CASSQVGYGLSYGYTF. In nucleotides, the CDR3 is TGTGCCAGCAGCCAAGTTGGGTACGGACTCAGCTATGGCTACACCTTC.

This clonotype has just a few counts. The genes are TRBV10-3 and TRBJ2-5; no definite D call. CDR1 and CDR2 from the germline V gene are ENHRY and SYGVKD. The V end lost 3 bases, the J end lost 4 bases, and 15 bases lay between the germline ends. CDR3 size: 15 residues. CDR3: CAISDRGPQRETQYF. In nucleotides, the CDR3 is TGTGCCATCAGTGATCGAGGACCCCAGAGAGAGACCCAGTACTTC.

This clonotype was counted once. This sequence joins TRBV20-1 and TRBJ2-6; no clear D gene. The germline V gene has CDR1 DFQATT and CDR2 SNEGSKA (reference sequence). CDR3 length: 18 residues. Trimming took off 0 bases at V and 0 bases at J, with 15 bases between the two ends. The CDR3 DNA is TGCAGTGCTAGAGACAGGCTAAGTCTCGTCTCTGGGGCCAACGTCCTGACTTTC. Its translation is CSARDRLSLVSGANVLTF.

The chain links TRBV29-1 to TRBJ1-3; the D is unclear. This CDR3 comprises 12 residues. Germline CDR1 is SQVTM and CDR2 is ANQGSEA. V lost 7 bases and J 0 bases, leaving 7 bases between the germline ends. CDR3 in DNA: TGCAGCGGGAGATTCTCTGGAAACACCATATATTTT. Protein sequence: CSGRFSGNTIYF.

V is TRBV6-6 and J is TRBJ1-1; no reliable D call. This CDR3 is built from 12 residues. V was shortened by 8 bases and J by 3 bases, with 10 bases between the two germline ends. The germline gives CDR1 MNHNY, CDR2 SVGAGI (reference sequence). CDR3 in amino acids: CASGRLDTEAFF. CDR3 in DNA: TGTGCCAGCGGTAGGCTGGACACTGAAGCTTTCTTT.

The rearrangement joins TRBV5-1 to TRBJ2-1; tentatively, D is TRBD1 or TRBD2 (5 bases each). This CDR3 spans 16 amino acids. V was trimmed by 0 bases and J by 5 bases, leaving 15 bases between them. Germline values: CDR1 SGHRS, CDR2 YFSETQ. As DNA, the CDR3 is TGCGCCAGCAGCTTGGCAAGGTGGGGGTCCCACAATGAGCAGTTCTTC. Translation: CASSLARWGSHNEQFF.